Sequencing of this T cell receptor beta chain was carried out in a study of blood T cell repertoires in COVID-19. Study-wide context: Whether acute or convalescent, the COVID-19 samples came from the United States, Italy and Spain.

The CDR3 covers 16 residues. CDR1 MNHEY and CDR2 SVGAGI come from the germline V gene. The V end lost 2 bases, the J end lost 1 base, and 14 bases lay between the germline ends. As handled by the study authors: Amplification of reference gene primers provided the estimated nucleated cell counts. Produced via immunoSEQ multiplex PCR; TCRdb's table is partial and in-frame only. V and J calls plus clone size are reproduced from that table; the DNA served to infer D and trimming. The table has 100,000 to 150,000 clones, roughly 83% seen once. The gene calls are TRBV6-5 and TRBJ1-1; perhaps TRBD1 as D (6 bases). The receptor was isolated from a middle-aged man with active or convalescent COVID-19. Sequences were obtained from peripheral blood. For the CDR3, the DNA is TGTGCCAGCAGTTACACCCTCACAGGGAGGAACACTGAAGCTTTCTTT. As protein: CASSYTLTGRNTEAFF.